Listed here is a single TCR beta chain. Its antigen remains unidentified. Each of the donors was a healthy adult who was HIV-negative and had not had a recent acute infection or vaccination. The junction had 10 bases not matched to a gene; V was cut back by 4 bases and J by 7 bases. The germline V gene encodes CDR1 SNHLY and CDR2 FYNNEI. CDR3 length: 15 residues. The data were obtained in a study of shared clonotypes between healthy human individuals. Overall study findings and caveats: Deeper or shallower sequencing was expected to change how clonotypes are shared among donors. The researchers took only blood, and tissue repertoires probably look different. Naive subsets typically showed greater estimated richness than memory subsets.

Generated by immunoSEQ multiplex PCR, the TCRdb table keeps only in-frame clones and is missing some. The top ten hold 34% of the sample, which has approximately 710,000 clones, around 91% seen once. The specimen sequenced was memory CD8+ T cells from PBMCs. The subset denotes: CD45RO+ cells pooled with CCR7-negative TemRA cells. V is TRBV2 and J is TRBJ2-1, with TRBD1 matching 7 bases. The TCR originated in a man in his late teens or twenties in good health. Some clones in this sample may be carry-over from other donors' samples. Written as DNA, the CDR3 is TGTGCCAGCAGTGTGGGACAGTTCCCTGGGAATGAGCAGTTCTTC. Translation gives CASSVGQFPGNEQFF.